The 2 T cell receptor beta chains reported below all come from one sample, sequenced in a study of response to subunit inactivated influenza vaccine. In TCRdb, the RT-PCR reads were re-called with MiXCR into one record per CDR3 protein. The table includes hundreds of thousands of distinct CDR3 sequences, 14% detected once. The sample consisted of PBMCs from blood, taken roughly 2 weeks before vaccination. These TCRs come from a man aged 50 to 60 who received an inactivated influenza vaccine.

This clonotype was observed many times. The chain joins TRBV28 to TRBJ1-5; D unresolved. The CDR3 spans 13 residues. Looked up from germline, CDR1 is MDHEN and CDR2 is SYDVKM. Trimming cost V 6 bases and J 3 bases, with 9 bases left between them. DNA for the CDR3: TGTGCCAGCAGCCGGGGTTACAATCAGCCCCAGCATTTT. The encoded protein is CASSRGYNQPQHF.

The CDR3: CASSSSSEEQYF. CDR3 nucleotide sequence: TGTGCCAGCAGCTCCAGTTCCGAAGAGCAGTACTTC. V is TRBV7-2 and J is TRBJ2-7; unclear D gene. The CDR3 is 12 residues long. V shed 4 bases and J shed 7 bases, with 11 bases lying between them. In germline, CDR1 is SGHTA, CDR2 FQGNSA.